This TCR beta chain was recovered during a study of ipilimumab plus nivolumab after autologous stem cell transplantation. As for the study in general: Typical patient got about 5 ipilimumab doses and 7 or 8 nivolumab doses (median). Both relapsed and primary refractory DLBCL were included.

Profiled with immunoSEQ multiplex PCR; TCRdb holds only in-frame clones, not every one. The repertoire consists of more than 15,000 clones, with around 85% occurring once and the leading ten covering 35% to 40%. Patients got ipilimumab 1 mg/kg beginning 14 to 28 days post-transplant. Germline V lookup: CDR1 SGHTA, CDR2 FQGTGA. V was clipped by 4 bases and J by 7 bases; unmatched bases: 4. The CDR3 is 13 residues long. This chain uses TRBV7-3 with TRBJ2-1; 7 bases map to TRBD1. The TCR comes from a male donor with diffuse large B-cell lymphoma. Source: PBMCs, taken in a trial of ipilimumab plus nivolumab as post-transplant consolidation. CDR3 sequence: CASSSDRLNEQFF. DNA of the CDR3: TGTGCCAGCAGCTCGGACAGGTTGAATGAGCAGTTCTTC.